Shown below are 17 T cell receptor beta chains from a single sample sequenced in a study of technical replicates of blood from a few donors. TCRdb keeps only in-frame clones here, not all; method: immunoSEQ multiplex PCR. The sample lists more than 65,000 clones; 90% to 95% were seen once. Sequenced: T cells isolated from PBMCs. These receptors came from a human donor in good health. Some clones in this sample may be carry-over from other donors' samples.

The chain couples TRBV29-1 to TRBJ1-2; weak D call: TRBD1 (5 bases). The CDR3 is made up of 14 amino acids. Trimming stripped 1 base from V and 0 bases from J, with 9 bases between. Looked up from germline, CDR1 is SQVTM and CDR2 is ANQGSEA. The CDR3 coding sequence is TGCAGCGTTGAAGGGGGCCCAGCTAACTATGGCTACACCTTC. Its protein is CSVEGGPANYGYTF.

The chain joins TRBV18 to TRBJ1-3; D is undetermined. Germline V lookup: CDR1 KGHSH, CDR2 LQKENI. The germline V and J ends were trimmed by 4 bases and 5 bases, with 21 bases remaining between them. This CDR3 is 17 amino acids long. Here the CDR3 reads CASSLRDAGSFRNTIYF. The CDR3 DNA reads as TGTGCCAGCTCACTACGCGACGCAGGCTCGTTTAGAAACACCATATATTTT.

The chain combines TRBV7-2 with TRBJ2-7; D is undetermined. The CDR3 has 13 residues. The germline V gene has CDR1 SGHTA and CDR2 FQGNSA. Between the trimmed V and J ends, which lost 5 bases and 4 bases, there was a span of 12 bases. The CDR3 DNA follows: TGTGCCAGCAGCCCTCAAGAGTGGTACGAGCAGTACTTC. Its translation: CASSPQEWYEQYF.

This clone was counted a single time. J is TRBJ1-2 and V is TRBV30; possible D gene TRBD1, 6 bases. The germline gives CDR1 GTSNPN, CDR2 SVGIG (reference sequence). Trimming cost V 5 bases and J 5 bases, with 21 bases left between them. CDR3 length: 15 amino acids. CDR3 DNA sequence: TGTGCCTGGGGGGGCCGGAGGCTATTGGGTTATGGCTACACCTTC. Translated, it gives CAWGGRRLLGYGYTF. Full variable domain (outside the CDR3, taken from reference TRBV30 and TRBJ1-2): SQTIHQWPATLVQPVGSPLSLECTVEGTSNPNLYWYRQAAGRGLQLLFYSVGIGQISSEVPQNLSASRPQDRQFILSSKKLLLSDSGFYLCAWGGRRLLGYGYTFGSGTRLTVV.

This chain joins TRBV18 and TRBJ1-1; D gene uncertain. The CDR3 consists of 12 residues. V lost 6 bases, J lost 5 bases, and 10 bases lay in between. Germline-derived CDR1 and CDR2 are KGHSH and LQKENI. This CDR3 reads CASSPERTEAFF. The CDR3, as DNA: TGTGCCAGCTCTCCCGAGAGGACTGAAGCTTTCTTT.

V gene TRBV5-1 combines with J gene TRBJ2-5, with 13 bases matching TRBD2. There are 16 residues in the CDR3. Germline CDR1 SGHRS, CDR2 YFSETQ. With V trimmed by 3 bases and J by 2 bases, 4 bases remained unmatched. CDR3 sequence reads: CASSSGLAGAQETQYF. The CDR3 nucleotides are TGCGCCAGCAGCTCCGGACTAGCGGGGGCTCAAGAGACCCAGTACTTC. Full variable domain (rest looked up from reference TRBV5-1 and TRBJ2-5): KAGVTQTPRYLIKTRGQQVTLSCSPISGHRSVSWYQQTPGQGLQFLFEYFSETQRNKGNFPGRFSGRQFSNSRSEMNVSTLELGDSALYLCASSSGLAGAQETQYFGPGTRLLVL.

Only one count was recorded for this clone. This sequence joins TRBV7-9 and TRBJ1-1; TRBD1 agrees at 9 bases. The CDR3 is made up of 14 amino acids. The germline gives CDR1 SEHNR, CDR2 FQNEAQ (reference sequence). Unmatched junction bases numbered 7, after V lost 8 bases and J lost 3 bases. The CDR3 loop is CASRPQGADTEAFF. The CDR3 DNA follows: TGTGCCAGCCGACCACAGGGGGCCGACACTGAAGCTTTCTTT.

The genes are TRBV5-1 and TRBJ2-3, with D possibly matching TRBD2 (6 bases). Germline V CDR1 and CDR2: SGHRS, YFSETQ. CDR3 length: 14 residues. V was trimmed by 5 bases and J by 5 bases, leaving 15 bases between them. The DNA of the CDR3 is TGCGCCAGCAGAACCGGGACGGAGGGAGATACGCAGTATTTT. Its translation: CASRTGTEGDTQYF.

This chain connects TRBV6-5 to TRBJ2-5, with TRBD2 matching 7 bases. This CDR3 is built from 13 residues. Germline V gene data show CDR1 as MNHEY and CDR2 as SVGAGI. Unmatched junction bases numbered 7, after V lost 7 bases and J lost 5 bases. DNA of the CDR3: TGTGCCAGCATGGGGACTACCATGGAGACCCAGTACTTC. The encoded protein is CASMGTTMETQYF.

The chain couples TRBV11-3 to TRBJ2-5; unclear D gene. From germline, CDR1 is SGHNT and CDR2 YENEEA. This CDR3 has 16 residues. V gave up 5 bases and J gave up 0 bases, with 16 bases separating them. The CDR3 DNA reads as TGTGCCAGCAGCCCCCGGTCGGTCCTGTACCAAGAGACCCAGTACTTC. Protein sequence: CASSPRSVLYQETQYF.

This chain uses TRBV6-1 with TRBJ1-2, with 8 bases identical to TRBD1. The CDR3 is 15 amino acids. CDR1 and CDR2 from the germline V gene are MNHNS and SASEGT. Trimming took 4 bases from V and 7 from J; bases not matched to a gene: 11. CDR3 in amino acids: CASSGKTGGSVGYTF. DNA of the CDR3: TGTGCCAGCAGTGGTAAAACAGGGGGTTCCGTTGGCTACACCTTC.

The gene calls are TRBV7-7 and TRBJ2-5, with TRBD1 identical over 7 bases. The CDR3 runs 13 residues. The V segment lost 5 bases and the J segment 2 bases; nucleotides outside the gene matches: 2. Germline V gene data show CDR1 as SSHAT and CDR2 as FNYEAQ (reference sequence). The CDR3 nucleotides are TGTGCCAGCAGCCGGGACAGACAAGAGACCCAGTACTTC. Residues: CASSRDRQETQYF.

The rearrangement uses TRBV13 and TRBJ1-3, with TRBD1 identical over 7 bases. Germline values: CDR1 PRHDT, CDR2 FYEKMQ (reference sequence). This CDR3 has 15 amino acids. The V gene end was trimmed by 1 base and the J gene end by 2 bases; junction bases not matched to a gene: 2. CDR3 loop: CASSLEGQPGNTIYF. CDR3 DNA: TGTGCCAGCAGCTTAGAGGGACAGCCTGGAAACACCATATATTTT.

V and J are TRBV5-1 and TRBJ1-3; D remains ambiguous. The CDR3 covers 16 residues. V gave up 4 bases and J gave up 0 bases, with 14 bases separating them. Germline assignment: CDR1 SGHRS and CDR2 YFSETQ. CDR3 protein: CASSERTGSSGNTIYF. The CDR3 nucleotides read TGCGCCAGCAGCGAGCGGACCGGATCCTCTGGAAACACCATATATTTT.

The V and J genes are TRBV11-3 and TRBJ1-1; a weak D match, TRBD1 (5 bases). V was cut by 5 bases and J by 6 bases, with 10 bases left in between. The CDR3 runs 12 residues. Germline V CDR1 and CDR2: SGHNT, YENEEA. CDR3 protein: CASSPRTPEAFF. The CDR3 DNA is TGTGCCAGCAGCCCCCGGACACCTGAAGCTTTCTTT.

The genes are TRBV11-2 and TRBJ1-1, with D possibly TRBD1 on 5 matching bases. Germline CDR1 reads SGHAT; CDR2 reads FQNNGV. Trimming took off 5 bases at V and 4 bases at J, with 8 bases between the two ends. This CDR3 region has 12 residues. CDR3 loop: CASSRTTTEAFF. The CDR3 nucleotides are TGTGCCAGCAGCCGGACAACCACTGAAGCTTTCTTT.

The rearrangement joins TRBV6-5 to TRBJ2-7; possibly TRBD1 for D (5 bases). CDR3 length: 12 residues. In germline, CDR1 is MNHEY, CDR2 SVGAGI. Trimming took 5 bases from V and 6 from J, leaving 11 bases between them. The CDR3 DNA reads TGTGCCAGCAGTAGCAGGGTCGGCGAGCAGTACTTC. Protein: CASSSRVGEQYF.